Listed below are T cell receptor beta chains from one sample, sequenced in a study of blood T cell repertoires in COVID-19. TCRdb keeps only in-frame clones here, not all; method: immunoSEQ multiplex PCR. This table holds 250,000 to 300,000 clones, 89% found once. Sequencing was performed on peripheral blood. All receptors come from a woman in her 40s who had recovered from COVID-19. CDR3s include the opening cysteine and the closing phenylalanine or tryptophan. A D gene is named only where the DNA matches it firmly. Clone size is not always given. Where it is, it says once, few, many or a class for expanded clones.

J,size,V,D,CDR3
TRBJ2-5,.,TRBV12-3/TRBV12-4,TRBD2,CASSPSGQETQYF
TRBJ2-2,once,TRBV27,TRBD2,CASSQGAGGIGELFF
TRBJ2-6,.,TRBV5-4,.,CASSLWAGANVLTF
TRBJ2-1,.,TRBV6-1,.,CASSDRGNEQFF
TRBJ1-5,.,TRBV25-1,.,CASIRAQHF
TRBJ2-1,.,TRBV6-1,TRBD1,CASSDGQGNEQFF
TRBJ2-1,.,TRBV24-1,.,CATSDSIRDMNLQFF
TRBJ2-6,.,TRBV4-1,.,CASSLDFRTRSRAGANVLTF
TRBJ2-7,.,TRBV19,TRBD2,CASQETSGYYEQYF
TRBJ2-3,.,TRBV5-1,TRBD2,CASSWGTSGISEDTQYF
TRBJ2-6,.,TRBV7-3,TRBD1,CASSRDRGRGANVLTF
TRBJ1-1,few,TRBV5-1,.,CASGSLNTEAFF